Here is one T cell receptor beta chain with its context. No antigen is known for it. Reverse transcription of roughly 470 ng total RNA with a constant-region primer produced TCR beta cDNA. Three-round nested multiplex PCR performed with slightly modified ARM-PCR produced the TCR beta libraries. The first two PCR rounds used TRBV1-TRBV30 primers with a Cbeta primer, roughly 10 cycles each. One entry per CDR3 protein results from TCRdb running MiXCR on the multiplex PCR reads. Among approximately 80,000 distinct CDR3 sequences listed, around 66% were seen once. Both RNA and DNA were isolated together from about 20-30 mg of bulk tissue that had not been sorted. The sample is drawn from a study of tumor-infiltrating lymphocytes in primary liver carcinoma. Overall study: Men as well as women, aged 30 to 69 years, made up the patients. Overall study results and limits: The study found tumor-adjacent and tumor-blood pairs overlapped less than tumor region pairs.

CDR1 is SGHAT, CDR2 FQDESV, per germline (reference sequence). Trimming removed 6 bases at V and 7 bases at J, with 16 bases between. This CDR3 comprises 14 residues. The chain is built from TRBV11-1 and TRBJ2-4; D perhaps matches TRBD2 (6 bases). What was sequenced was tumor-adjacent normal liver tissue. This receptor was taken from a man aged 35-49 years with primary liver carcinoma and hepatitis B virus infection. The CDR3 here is CASSLQTGDNIQYF. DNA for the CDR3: TGTGCCAGCAGTCTGCAAACGGGGGACAACATTCAGTACTTC.